The 25 T cell receptor beta chains listed next were all sequenced from one sample in a study of shared clonotypes between healthy human individuals. Sequencing was performed with immunoSEQ multiplex PCR; in TCRdb, only in-frame clones are kept and a portion is missing. The sample records over 700,000 clones, over 55% being singletons. The material sequenced was memory CD4+ T cells sorted from blood. Documented subset: CD45RA-negative fraction. The receptors originated from a woman aged 30 to 39 in good health.

The rearrangement uses TRBV28 and TRBJ1-5; D is perhaps TRBD1 (5 bases). CDR3 size: 15 residues. Trimming left V 6 bases short and J 6 bases short, with 18 bases between. Looked up from germline, CDR1 is MDHEN and CDR2 is SYDVKM. The CDR3 loop is CASRGTGPGGQPQHF. DNA for the CDR3: TGTGCCAGCAGGGGTACGGGACCCGGAGGTCAGCCCCAGCATTTT.

This clone came up many times. Here the CDR3 omits its conserved ending phenylalanine or tryptophan, so a read error is the likely source. The DNA is omitted, as the CDR3 cannot be located on it reliably, and the CDR3 follows TCRdb's listing. The chain uses TRBV28 and TRBJ1-1; no check of the table's D call, TRBD1, against the DNA was made. Germline CDR1 MDHEN, CDR2 SYDVKM. The CDR3 extends over 14 residues, inclusive of both ends. CDR3: CASRSGIGTSRGAI.

This clone was found a few times. Different DNA sequences within this sample yield the same CDR3. J is TRBJ2-7 and V is TRBV5-1; no definite D call. In germline, CDR1 is SGHRS, CDR2 YFSETQ. Trimming removed 0 bases from V and 2 bases from J, with 6 bases in between. This CDR3 spans 13 amino acids. The CDR3 DNA reads TGCGCCAGCAGCTTGGGTGGGACCTACGAGCAGTACTTC. Translating it yields CASSLGGTYEQYF.

This clone was seen a handful of times. The chain couples TRBV28 to TRBJ1-5, with D uncertain. The CDR3 is made up of 14 amino acids. Germline assignment: CDR1 MDHEN and CDR2 SYDVKM. The V gene lost 3 bases and the J gene lost 1 base, with 7 bases spanning the gap. The CDR3 DNA is TGTGCCAGCAGTTTCTCTGACAGCAATCAGCCCCAGCATTTT. Amino acids: CASSFSDSNQPQHF.

In DNA form, the CDR3 reads TGTGCCAGCAGCCCGGGACAGGGGGTTCACACCATATATTTT. Amino acids: CASSPGQGVHTIYF. The chain couples TRBV5-6 to TRBJ1-3; 11 bases map to TRBD1. This CDR3 comprises 14 residues. The germline gives CDR1 SGHDT, CDR2 YYEEEE. After removal of 4 bases from V and 8 bases from J, the junction contained 5 bases not matched to a gene.

This clone was observed once. The chain has TRBV11-2 and TRBJ1-2; D perhaps matches TRBD1 (6 bases). The V gene lost 4 bases and the J gene lost 5 bases, with 11 bases spanning the gap. CDR1 SGHAT and CDR2 FQNNGV come from the germline V gene. The CDR3 sequence is 13 residues long. The CDR3 nucleotides are TGTGCCAGCAGCTCCCGACAGGCTTATGGCTACACCTTC. This translates into CASSSRQAYGYTF. Supplemented by reference TRBV11-2 and TRBJ1-2, the full variable domain reads EAGVAQSPRYKIIEKRQSVAFWCNPISGHATLYWYQQILGQGPKLLIQFQNNGVVDDSQLPKDRFSAERLKGVDSTLKIQPAKLEDSAVYLCASSSRQAYGYTFGSGTRLTVV.

The genes are TRBV7-9 and TRBJ2-5, with D possibly matching TRBD2 (5 bases). The V gene's germline CDR1 is SEHNR and CDR2 FQNEAQ (reference sequence). There are 15 residues in the CDR3. Trimming took 1 base from V and 5 from J, leaving 14 bases between them. CDR3 protein: CASSLVGRSGETQYF. As DNA, the CDR3 is TGTGCCAGCAGCTTAGTTGGGAGATCGGGCGAGACCCAGTACTTC.

This clone was picked up one time. The rearrangement links TRBV6-1 to TRBJ1-5; 7 bases map to TRBD1. The CDR3 contains 14 residues. CDR1 is MNHNS and CDR2 is SASEGT in the germline V gene. V was clipped by 7 bases and J by 6 bases; unmatched bases: 9. Here the CDR3 DNA reads TGTGCCAGCAAGATCAGGACAGGCAGTCAGCCCCAGCATTTT. Translated, it gives CASKIRTGSQPQHF.

V and J are TRBV28 and TRBJ1-3, with 7 bases matching TRBD1. The germline CDR1 and CDR2 sequences are MDHEN and SYDVKM. This CDR3 region has 17 residues. The V and J ends lost 4 bases and 1 base, in that order; junction bases with no gene match: 10. The CDR3 sequence is CASSSQTGYSSGNTIYF. The CDR3 coding sequence is TGTGCCAGCAGTTCACAGACAGGGTATTCGTCTGGAAACACCATATATTTT.

The chain couples TRBV19 to TRBJ2-7, with D tentatively TRBD2 (5 bases). The CDR3 runs to 12 residues. The germline V gene has CDR1 LNHDA and CDR2 SQIVND (reference sequence). The V and J ends lost 7 bases and 5 bases respectively, with 12 bases between them. As DNA, the CDR3 is TGTGCCAGTAAGAAGGGAGAGGACGAGCAGTACTTC. It encodes CASKKGEDEQYF.

The chain couples TRBV19 to TRBJ2-5, with D perhaps TRBD2 (5 bases). The assigned J gene may be wrong: the sequence end matches TRBJ2-7 better. This CDR3 region has 15 residues. CDR1 LNHDA and CDR2 SQIVND come from the germline V gene (reference sequence). For the CDR3, the DNA is TGTGCCAGTAGTATCGGTCACGAGGGTTCCTACGAGCAGTACTTC. Protein product: CASSIGHEGSYEQYF.

This chain joins TRBV28 and TRBJ2-1; 14 nucleotides line up with TRBD2. There are 19 residues in the CDR3. The ends lost 8 bases at V and 1 base at J; junction bases unmatched: 13. CDR1 is MDHEN, CDR2 SYDVKM, per germline. This CDR3 reads CASDRPPGLAGVSYNEQFF. The CDR3 nucleotides are TGTGCCAGCGACCGCCCCCCGGGACTAGCGGGAGTTTCCTACAATGAGCAGTTCTTC. Supplemented by reference TRBV28 and TRBJ2-1, the full variable domain reads DVKVTQSSRYLVKRTGEKVFLECVQDMDHENMFWYRQDPGLGLRLIYFSYDVKMKEKGDIPEGYSVSREKKERFSLILESASTNQTSMYLCASDRPPGLAGVSYNEQFFGPGTRLTVL.

This chain uses TRBV19 with TRBJ1-1; TRBD1 is a possible D gene (5 bases). The germline CDR1 and CDR2 sequences are LNHDA and SQIVND (reference sequence). Trimming removed 7 bases at V and 1 base at J, with 16 bases between. The CDR3 is 15 amino acids. The CDR3 nucleotides read TGTGCCAGTAATCGGGGCGGAAGAGCGAACACTGAAGCTTTCTTT. Residues: CASNRGGRANTEAFF.

The chain has TRBV7-6 and TRBJ2-5; 12 bases map to TRBD1. CDR3 length equals 15 residues. Germline V gene lookup returns CDR1 SGHVS and CDR2 FNYEAQ. With V trimmed by 0 bases and J by 11 bases, 7 bases remained unmatched. As DNA, the CDR3 is TGTGCCAGCAGCTTAGCACCGGGACAGGGGGCTACACAGTACTTC. Translated: CASSLAPGQGATQYF.

This sequence joins TRBV21-1 and TRBJ2-1; the D call of TRBD2 is as the table states it, not checked on the DNA. TRBV21-1 is a documented pseudogene. The length of the CDR3 is 13 residues. CDR3 in amino acids: CASPPGSYNEQFF. CDR3 DNA sequence: TGTGCCAGCCCGCCGGGGTCCTACAATGAGCAGTTCTTC.

V and J are TRBV18 and TRBJ1-1; tentatively, D is TRBD1 (5 bases). The V gene lost 4 bases and the J gene lost 7 bases, with 7 bases spanning the gap. The germline CDR1 and CDR2 sequences are KGHSH and LQKENI. The CDR3 sequence is 11 residues long. For the CDR3, the DNA is TGTGCCAGCTCACTGGGACTTGAAGCTTTCTTT. Translated: CASSLGLEAFF.

The chain carries TRBV7-8 and TRBJ1-3, with TRBD1 identical over 7 bases. Trimming at V came to 1 base and at J to 4 bases, leaving 4 bases not matched to a gene. Germline assignment: CDR1 SGHVS and CDR2 FQNEAQ. This CDR3 is built from 15 residues. This CDR3 reads CASSLGHRGGNTIYF. As DNA, the CDR3 is TGTGCCAGCAGCTTAGGTCACAGGGGAGGAAACACCATATATTTT.

The chain recombines TRBV7-9 with TRBJ1-1, with 9 bases fitting TRBD1. Germline CDR1 is SEHNR and CDR2 is FQNEAQ (reference sequence). The length of the CDR3 is 16 residues. V gave up 2 bases and J gave up 4 bases; unmatched junction bases: 8. The CDR3 sequence: CASSLYRTGVSTEAFF. CDR3 sequence (DNA): TGTGCCAGCAGCTTATACAGGACAGGGGTAAGCACTGAAGCTTTCTTT. The full variable domain, in which reference TRBV7-9 and TRBJ1-1 provide the parts outside the CDR3, is DTGVSQNPRHKITKRGQNVTFRCDPISEHNRLYWYRQTLGQGPEFLTYFQNEAQLEKSRLLSDRFSAERPKGSFSTLEIQRTEQGDSAMYLCASSLYRTGVSTEAFFGQGTRLTVV.

This clone has only one observation. The V gene is TRBV6-5, the J gene TRBJ2-2; 7 bases line up with TRBD1. The CDR3 totals 14 residues. Germline V gene data show CDR1 as MNHEY and CDR2 as SVGAGI. The V segment lost 8 bases and the J segment 6 bases; nucleotides outside the gene matches: 9. CDR3 residues: CASRSQGVPGELFF. CDR3 DNA sequence: TGTGCCAGCCGCAGTCAGGGGGTTCCCGGGGAGCTGTTTTTT.

V gene TRBV29-1 combines with J gene TRBJ2-3; D perhaps matches TRBD1 (6 bases). Between the trimmed V and J ends, which lost 7 bases and 4 bases, there was a span of 21 bases. The length of the CDR3 is 15 residues. From germline, CDR1 is SQVTM and CDR2 ANQGSEA. CDR3 protein: CSADSSTLVADTQYF. The CDR3 nucleotides read TGCAGCGCGGACAGTTCAACTTTAGTCGCAGATACGCAGTATTTT.

This clone was seen a single time. This chain links TRBV29-1 with TRBJ2-2; TRBD1 aligns across 7 bases. The CDR3 spans 15 residues. From germline, CDR1 is SQVTM and CDR2 ANQGSEA. J lost 7 bases, V lost 0 bases, and 8 bases had no gene match. The CDR3 region has the DNA TGCAGCGTTGAAGAGGGCAGGGGGTCGGGCGGGGAGCTGTTTTTT. Amino acids: CSVEEGRGSGGELFF.

The chain combines TRBV6-1 with TRBJ2-7; 8 nucleotides match TRBD1. The CDR3 runs to 15 residues. Germline CDR1 MNHNS, CDR2 SASEGT. The J segment lost 6 bases and the V segment lost 6 bases, leaving 13 bases of the junction unmatched. The CDR3 region has the DNA TGTGCCAGCAGCTACCAGGGGGCTACGGGAAGCGAGCAGTACTTC. As protein: CASSYQGATGSEQYF.

V gene TRBV19 combines with J gene TRBJ2-5; 8 nucleotides align to TRBD1. From germline, CDR1 is LNHDA and CDR2 SQIVND (reference sequence). V trimming: 6 bases; J trimming: 5 bases; junction bases outside the gene matches: 14. This CDR3 spans 16 amino acids. The CDR3 DNA reads TGTGCCAGTAGACGAGCCGGGACAGGCCCATCGGAGACCCAGTACTTC. Amino acid sequence: CASRRAGTGPSETQYF. Full variable domain (missing parts from reference TRBV19 and TRBJ2-5): DGGITQSPKYLFRKEGQNVTLSCEQNLNHDAMYWYRQDPGQGLRLIYYSQIVNDFQKGDIAEGYSVSREKKESFPLTVTSAQKNPTAFYLCASRRAGTGPSETQYFGPGTRLLVL.

The chain carries TRBV10-3 and TRBJ2-7; D possibly corresponds to TRBD1 (5 bases). The CDR3 runs 14 residues. The V gene lost 0 bases and the J gene lost 2 bases, with 8 bases spanning the gap. Looked up from germline, CDR1 is ENHRY and CDR2 is SYGVKD. The DNA of the CDR3 is TGTGCCATCAGTGAGTCGATCAGGGCCTACGAGCAGTACTTC. Translation: CAISESIRAYEQYF.

This clone appeared many times. This sequence joins TRBV5-1 and TRBJ2-3; weak D call: TRBD1 (5 bases). Between the trimmed V and J ends, which lost 1 base and 0 bases, there was a span of 21 bases. The CDR3 has 19 residues. Germline V CDR1 and CDR2: SGHRS, YFSETQ. CDR3 amino acids: CASSLRLGINRGSTDTQYF. As DNA, the CDR3 is TGCGCCAGCAGCTTGCGTTTGGGGATAAATAGGGGTAGCACAGATACGCAGTATTTT.